Below are 30 T cell receptor beta chains sequenced from a single sample in a study of metastatic and nonmetastatic thyroid tumors (dated by TCRdb to the early 2020s). The library relied on PCR. Sequencing relied on an Illumina HiSeq 4000. TCRdb reworked the public reads: Q25 trimming with fastp, MiXCR clone assembly, productive beta chains retained. The sample table lists 20,000 to 25,000 clones, roughly 22% of them with a count of one. Of the sample, under 30% falls within the top ten clones. No treatment had been received by any patient before thyroid surgery. Sequencing was done on a sample of blood. These receptor sequences come from a female donor with papillary thyroid cancer or a benign thyroid nodule (not recorded which). Some clones in this sample may be carry-over from other donors' samples.

The gene calls are TRBV6-1 and TRBJ2-7; 7 bases agree with TRBD1. CDR1 is MNHNS, CDR2 SASEGT, per germline. This CDR3 has 15 residues. J was trimmed by 6 bases and V by 6 bases; bases with no gene match: 14. Written as DNA, the CDR3 is TGTGCCAGCAGCTTGTCTGACAGGGTGACGGTCGAGCAGTACTTC. Translation gives CASSLSDRVTVEQYF.

The table lists this clone with many counts. V and J are TRBV13 and TRBJ2-2; 14 bases fit TRBD2. Per germline, CDR1 PRHDT and CDR2 FYEKMQ (reference sequence). The trim removed 9 bases at V and 2 bases at J, leaving 5 bases unmatched. The CDR3 has 16 residues. CDR3 DNA sequence: TGTGCCAGTGGACTAGCGGGAGGACAAAACACCGGGGAGCTGTTTTTT. This translates into CASGLAGGQNTGELFF.

Many counts were recorded for this clone. The V and J genes are TRBV6-4 and TRBJ2-6, with unresolved D. Looked up from germline, CDR1 is MRHNA and CDR2 is SNTAGT. V dropped 3 bases and J dropped 3 bases, with 3 bases sitting between them. The CDR3 totals 13 residues. The CDR3 sequence is CASSEGGANVLTF. DNA for the CDR3: TGTGCCAGCAGTGAGGGTGGGGCCAACGTCCTGACTTTC.

This clone was observed at least ten times. The genes are TRBV19 and TRBJ1-5; 7 bases line up with TRBD1. CDR3 length equals 15 residues. CDR1 is LNHDA and CDR2 is SQIVND in the germline V gene (reference sequence). The trim removed 5 bases at V and 4 bases at J, leaving 8 bases unmatched. In DNA form, the CDR3 reads TGTGCCAGTAGTCCATGGACAGGAGGGAATCAGCCCCAGCATTTT. Protein sequence: CASSPWTGGNQPQHF. Variable domain in full (rest from reference TRBV19 and TRBJ1-5): DGGITQSPKYLFRKEGQNVTLSCEQNLNHDAMYWYRQDPGQGLRLIYYSQIVNDFQKGDIAEGYSVSREKKESFPLTVTSAQKNPTAFYLCASSPWTGGNQPQHFGDGTRLSIL.

The V call is TRBV2, the J call TRBJ2-1; tentative D call: TRBD2 (6 bases). The germline CDR1 and CDR2 sequences are SNHLY and FYNNEI. CDR3 length: 14 amino acids. Trimming took off 4 bases at V and 5 bases at J, with 12 bases between the two ends. CDR3 amino acids: CASSGPSVNNEQFF. The CDR3 DNA is TGTGCCAGCAGTGGCCCTAGCGTAAACAATGAGCAGTTCTTC. Supplemented by reference TRBV2 and TRBJ2-1, the full variable domain reads EPEVTQTPSHQVTQMGQEVILRCVPISNHLYFYWYRQILGQKVEFLVSFYNNEISEKSEIFDDQFSVERPDGSNFTLKIRSTKLEDSAMYFCASSGPSVNNEQFFGPGTRLTVL.

A single count supports this clone. The chain uses TRBV2 and TRBJ2-7, with D tentatively TRBD1 (6 bases). Germline CDR1 and CDR2: SNHLY and FYNNEI. Trimming cost V 10 bases and J 0 bases, with 22 bases left between them. This CDR3 spans 16 amino acids. In DNA, the CDR3 is TGTGCCATCCGTGACAGGAGCGTAGACCTCTCCTACGAGCAGTACTTC. Protein product: CAIRDRSVDLSYEQYF.

This clone is labeled as medium-sized. The chain uses TRBV28 and TRBJ2-7; D is ambiguous. In germline, CDR1 is MDHEN, CDR2 SYDVKM. The V gene lost 6 bases and the J gene lost 4 bases, with 13 bases spanning the gap. The CDR3 is 13 amino acids. The CDR3 sequence: CASRRTFRYEQYF. The CDR3 nucleotides read TGTGCCAGCAGGCGGACGTTCAGATACGAGCAGTACTTC.

The chain has TRBV2 and TRBJ2-2; D possibly corresponds to TRBD1 (7 bases). Trimming shortened V by 5 bases and J by 5 bases, and 15 bases separated the two germline ends. CDR3 size: 15 residues. In germline, CDR1 is SNHLY, CDR2 FYNNEI. The CDR3 is CASSPRTGGTGELFF. Here the CDR3 DNA reads TGTGCCAGCAGTCCTCGGACAGGAGGGACCGGGGAGCTGTTTTTT. The entire variable domain, with the rest obtained from reference TRBV2 and TRBJ2-2, is as follows: EPEVTQTPSHQVTQMGQEVILRCVPISNHLYFYWYRQILGQKVEFLVSFYNNEISEKSEIFDDQFSVERPDGSNFTLKIRSTKLEDSAMYFCASSPRTGGTGELFFGEGSRLTVL.

This clone was observed at least ten times. This CDR3 is CASSPRNRDSEAFF. The CDR3 coding sequence is TGCGCCAGCAGCCCACGTAATCGGGACTCTGAAGCTTTCTTT. V and J are TRBV4-1 and TRBJ1-1; perhaps TRBD1 as D (5 bases). The CDR3 runs to 14 residues. Germline-derived CDR1 and CDR2 are MGHRA and YSYEKL. Trimming took 4 bases from V and 6 from J, leaving 15 bases between them.

Worth noting for this clone: One base away lies a much larger clone, so this may be a sequencing read error. CDR3: CASSQDSSITDTQYF. CDR3 nucleotides: TGTGCCAGCAGCCAAGATAGTTCTATCACAGATACGCAGTATTTT. J is TRBJ2-3 and V is TRBV14; D is unclear. Between the trimmed V and J ends, which lost 0 bases and 2 bases, there was a span of 9 bases. The germline gives CDR1 SGHDN, CDR2 FVKESK. The CDR3 consists of 15 residues.

J is TRBJ1-1 and V is TRBV6-2 or TRBV6-3; TRBD1 is a possible D gene (5 bases). The germline CDR1 and CDR2 sequences are MNHEY and SVGEGT. The V gene lost 5 bases and the J gene lost 7 bases, with 11 bases spanning the gap. The CDR3 is made up of 12 amino acids. The CDR3 is CASSPDRSEAFF. The DNA of the CDR3 is TGTGCCAGCAGTCCCGACAGAAGTGAAGCTTTCTTT.

This clone was observed a handful of times. The chain links TRBV19 to TRBJ1-6; no definite D call. The CDR3 spans 14 residues. Germline CDR1 reads LNHDA; CDR2 reads SQIVND (reference sequence). Trimming shortened V by 6 bases and J by 1 base, and 7 bases separated the two germline ends. CDR3 DNA sequence: TGTGCCAGTAGATGGGGTTCCTATAATTCACCCCTCCACTTT. Its translation is CASRWGSYNSPLHF.

Turning to this clone: Given the absence of the conserved phenylalanine or tryptophan at the CDR3 end, a read error is likely. In nucleotides, the CDR3 is TGTGCCAGCAGCTTGAGTGAGTGGGCAACCTACGAGCAGTACCTC. The encoded protein is CASSLSEWATYEQYL. The chain links TRBV5-4 to TRBJ2-7, with unresolved D. V was clipped by 1 base and J by 2 bases, with 13 bases between them. Germline-derived CDR1 and CDR2 are SGHNT and YYREEE (reference sequence). The CDR3 totals 15 residues.

V and J are TRBV15 and TRBJ2-1; 8 nucleotides align to TRBD2. From germline, CDR1 is LNHNV and CDR2 YYDKDF (reference sequence). CDR3 length: 14 amino acids. V lost 6 bases to trimming and J lost 7 bases; unmatched junction nucleotides: 8. The CDR3 is CATRGVSGINEQFF. In nucleotides, the CDR3 is TGTGCCACCAGGGGGGTTAGCGGGATTAATGAGCAGTTCTTC.

This chain links TRBV30 with TRBJ2-7; D uncertain. The CDR3 is 12 amino acids. Deletions cut 0 bases from V and 9 bases from J, with 12 bases between. The germline gives CDR1 GTSNPN, CDR2 SVGIG (reference sequence). The CDR3 spells CAWSVVSVGQYF. DNA of the CDR3: TGTGCCTGGAGTGTAGTATCAGTAGGGCAGTACTTC. Using reference TRBV30 and TRBJ2-7 for the parts outside the CDR3, the full variable domain is SQTIHQWPATLVQPVGSPLSLECTVEGTSNPNLYWYRQAAGRGLQLLFYSVGIGQISSEVPQNLSASRPQDRQFILSSKKLLLSDSGFYLCAWSVVSVGQYFGPGTRLTVT.

This clone was counted ten times or more. The J gene is TRBJ2-3, the V gene TRBV2; D call uncertain. V was cut by 6 bases and J by 0 bases, with 4 bases left in between. This CDR3 is built from 12 residues. Germline values: CDR1 SNHLY, CDR2 FYNNEI. In nucleotides, the CDR3 is TGTGCCAGCAGGCCTAGCACAGATACGCAGTATTTT. This translates into CASRPSTDTQYF.

This clone has ten or more counts. The chain uses TRBV20-1 and TRBJ2-3, with D possibly matching TRBD1 (6 bases). Trimming cost V 6 bases and J 7 bases, with 17 bases left between them. The CDR3 has 13 residues. Germline V gene data show CDR1 as DFQATT and CDR2 as SNEGSKA (reference sequence). CDR3 coding DNA: TGCAGTGCCCCCTTTCTAGGGACAAATACGCAGTATTTT. Its translation: CSAPFLGTNTQYF.

This clone was recorded at least ten times. The gene calls are TRBV18 and TRBJ2-3, with a weak D call TRBD1 (5 bases). Germline lookup yields CDR1 KGHSH and CDR2 LQKENI. Between the trimmed V and J ends, which lost 1 base and 3 bases, there was a span of 8 bases. This CDR3 comprises 14 residues. CDR3 protein: CASSPRQGTDTQYF. Here the CDR3 DNA reads TGTGCCAGCTCACCACGGCAGGGAACAGATACGCAGTATTTT.

This clone is termed medium-sized. The chain joins TRBV3-1 to TRBJ2-7, with D perhaps being TRBD1 or TRBD2 (6 bases each). CDR1 and CDR2 from the germline V gene are LGHDT and YNNKEL (reference sequence). This CDR3 has 15 amino acids. V lost 3 bases, J lost 5 bases, and 17 bases lay in between. The CDR3 is CASSHRSGAGDEQYF. The DNA of the CDR3 is TGTGCCAGCAGCCATCGCTCGGGGGCGGGCGACGAGCAGTACTTC.

This clone was detected ten times or more. The rearrangement joins TRBV20-1 to TRBJ2-1, with D maybe TRBD2 (5 bases). Deletions cut 5 bases from V and 7 bases from J, with 12 bases between. Germline CDR1 and CDR2: DFQATT and SNEGSKA (reference sequence). This CDR3 spans 12 amino acids. The CDR3 spells CSAFPGKNEQFF. In DNA form, the CDR3 reads TGCAGTGCTTTCCCCGGGAAAAATGAGCAGTTCTTC.

This clone has more than one count but fewer than ten. The V and J genes are TRBV28 and TRBJ2-3; D is perhaps TRBD2 (6 bases). The CDR3 is 15 amino acids. V was trimmed by 5 bases and J by 10 bases, leaving 22 bases between them. CDR1 is MDHEN and CDR2 is SYDVKM in the germline V gene. The CDR3 coding sequence is TGTGCCAGCAGTATAACGGGAGTCCCTTTGAGGGCGCAGTATTTT. Encoded protein: CASSITGVPLRAQYF. The full variable domain, completed using reference TRBV28 and TRBJ2-3, is DVKVTQSSRYLVKRTGEKVFLECVQDMDHENMFWYRQDPGLGLRLIYFSYDVKMKEKGDIPEGYSVSREKKERFSLILESASTNQTSMYLCASSITGVPLRAQYFGPGTRLTVL.

This clone was counted ten times or more. The chain is built from TRBV11-3 and TRBJ2-5; tentative D call: TRBD2 (5 bases). Trimming removed 4 bases at V and 4 bases at J, with 10 bases between. Germline V gene data show CDR1 as SGHNT and CDR2 as YENEEA. The CDR3 loop spans 13 amino acids. CDR3 in amino acids: CASSSEGAETQYF. DNA for the CDR3: TGTGCCAGCAGCTCAGAGGGAGCAGAGACCCAGTACTTC.

The chain employs TRBV20-1 and TRBJ2-6, with TRBD1 identical over 8 bases. Germline CDR1 and CDR2: DFQATT and SNEGSKA (reference sequence). After removal of 5 bases from V and 0 bases from J, the junction contained 12 bases not matched to a gene. There are 18 residues in the CDR3. The CDR3 loop is CSAGFTGGISSGANVLTF. The CDR3 DNA is TGCAGTGCTGGCTTTACAGGGGGGATAAGCTCTGGGGCCAACGTCCTGACTTTC.

The chain recombines TRBV28 with TRBJ2-7, with 8 positions matching TRBD2. Per germline, CDR1 MDHEN and CDR2 SYDVKM. The CDR3 contains 15 residues. V was pared by 5 bases and J by 4 bases, with 10 bases of the junction left unmatched. As DNA, the CDR3 is TGTGCCAGCAGTCGGATAGCGGGGCTCTCATACGAGCAGTACTTC. Its protein is CASSRIAGLSYEQYF.

V and J are TRBV6-2 or TRBV6-3 and TRBJ2-5; no firm D call. CDR1 and CDR2 (germline): MNHEY, SVGEGT. V was pared by 0 bases and J by 4 bases, with 9 bases between. The CDR3 loop spans 14 amino acids. CDR3 nucleotides: TGTGCCAGCAGTTACTCGGGGAAAGGAGAGACCCAGTACTTC. Protein sequence: CASSYSGKGETQYF.

The V call is TRBV6-1, the J call TRBJ2-3; the match to TRBD2 covers 8 bases. The CDR3 runs 13 residues. V lost 8 bases and J lost 0; bases outside the gene matches: 1. Germline V gene sequence: CDR1 MNHNS, CDR2 SASEGT. CDR3 bases: TGTGCCAGCGGACTAGCTAGCACAGATACGCAGTATTTT. Amino acid sequence: CASGLASTDTQYF.

There are a few counts of this clone. It may be a read error: a sequence one base away is much more abundant. As DNA, the CDR3 is TGCAGTGCTTGGAAGGGACAGAACCATCAGCCCCAGAATTTT. Its translation is CSAWKGQNHQPQNF. The chain carries TRBV20-1 and TRBJ1-5; TRBD1 aligns across 7 bases. CDR1 and CDR2 (germline): DFQATT, SNEGSKA (reference sequence). The CDR3 length is 14 residues.

Only one count was recorded for this clone. Since no conserved phenylalanine or tryptophan closes the CDR3, a read error is the likely cause. It is unclear where the CDR3 begins or ends on the DNA, so no DNA is shown, and the CDR3 is as TCRdb lists it. The chain carries TRBV7-9 and TRBJ1-2. The length of the CDR3 is 14 amino acids, counting both ends. Germline V gene sequence: CDR1 SEHNR, CDR2 FQNEAQ (reference sequence). CDR3 protein: CASSPPTGMGLFAL.

The rearrangement links TRBV20-1 to TRBJ2-1, with D uncertain. The CDR3 consists of 12 residues. The germline V gene has CDR1 DFQATT and CDR2 SNEGSKA (reference sequence). Trimming pared 1 base from V and 8 bases from J, leaving 9 bases between. DNA of the CDR3: TGCAGTGCTAGAGGGGTTGTCCATGAGCAGTTCTTC. Its translation: CSARGVVHEQFF.

This clone was seen at least ten times. The rearrangement uses TRBV12-3 or TRBV12-4 and TRBJ2-1; no firm D call. The CDR3 is 15 amino acids. The V and J ends lost 4 bases and 3 bases respectively, with 13 bases between them. DNA of the CDR3: TGTGCCAGCAGTTACCCTACGGAGAACTACAATGAGCAGTTCTTC. Protein sequence: CASSYPTENYNEQFF.